This TCR beta chain was identified during a study of T cells in Graves' hyperthyroidism and ophthalmopathy. Study-wide points: Most thyroid clonotypes with frequency above 0.001 were detected in blood.

Amplified TCR beta CDR3 regions came from RNA transcripts. First-round RT-PCR targeting the TCR CDR3 was performed with the HTBI primer set. Via MiXCR, TCRdb re-called the multiplex PCR reads, giving one row per CDR3 protein. The profile shows some 560,000 distinct CDR3 sequences, roughly 14% of them singletons. The CDR3 has 18 amino acids. Germline CDR1 reads DFQATT; CDR2 reads SNEGSKA (reference sequence). Trimming took 2 bases from V and 0 from J; bases not matched to a gene: 12. Patients between 18 and 65 years old had hyperthyroidism, newly diagnosed and lasting under 2 months. Uncontrolled infection, other autoimmune disease, pregnancy or lactation excluded patients. The source of the PBMCs was approximately 10 ml of fresh peripheral blood. This clonotype came up many times. What it binds is unknown.

This clonotype was sampled from a woman between 25 and 40 years old with Graves' hyperthyroidism. The sequenced sample consisted of blood. The rearrangement joins TRBV20-1 to TRBJ2-5, with 10 bases aligning to TRBD1. For the CDR3, the DNA is TGCAGTGCTAGATATGGGACAGGGGAGATTTGGTACCAAGAGACCCAGTACTTC. It yields the protein CSARYGTGEIWYQETQYF.